The subject of this entry is one T cell receptor beta chain. These data originate in a study of blood T cell repertoires in COVID-19. The wider study: Nucleic acid was either cDNA or gDNA, and it came from T cells, B-cell-depleted T cells, or PBMCs.

CDR3 length equals 15 residues. Trimming removed 1 base at V and 3 bases at J, with 16 bases between. CDR1 GTSNPN and CDR2 SVGIG come from the germline V gene (reference sequence). Only in-frame clones appear in the TCRdb table, and some are missing; sequencing was by immunoSEQ multiplex PCR. The table lists about 70,000 clones, roughly 74% of them singletons. Sequenced material: peripheral blood. J is TRBJ2-7 and V is TRBV30, with D unresolved. The source is a human donor in a cohort sampled during active COVID-19. The DNA for the CDR3 is TGTGCCTGGAGTGGGGCCGGTCAGCCGCTCTACGAGCAGTACTTC. It codes for CAWSGAGQPLYEQYF.